This TCR beta chain was sequenced for a study of cytomegalovirus exposure and HLA in healthy donors. 60 Vbeta and 13 Jbeta primers were used in PCR. Sequencing was performed with immunoSEQ multiplex PCR; in TCRdb, only in-frame clones are kept and a portion is missing. Among some 150,000 clones, approximately 75% were seen once, and the ten largest hold roughly 1.1%. The CDR3 spans 10 amino acids, including both terminal residues. In its sample, this clone was seen a few times. Given the absence of the conserved phenylalanine or tryptophan at the CDR3 end, a read error is likely. No DNA is shown, since the ends of the CDR3 on it are uncertain; the CDR3 is the one TCRdb lists.

The source of this sequence is a male donor in good health and CMV-seronegative. Input material: PBMCs. The chain employs TRBV21-1 and TRBJ1-1. TRBV21-1 is shown as a pseudogene. This chain's CDR3 is CASPAGRQDG.